Each of the 2 T cell receptor beta chains below was sequenced from the same sample in a study of shared clonotypes between healthy human individuals. Only in-frame clones appear in the TCRdb table, and some are missing; sequencing was by immunoSEQ multiplex PCR. The sample holds some 1.5 million clones, approximately 96% seen once. Material: naive CD4+ T cells sorted from blood. Subset reported: CD45RA+ positively selected. The receptors were gathered from a man aged 25-45 years in good health.

This clone was seen a handful of times. The chain joins TRBV7-7 to TRBJ2-7; D is ambiguous. V lost 1 base, J lost 7 bases, and 11 bases lay in between. The V gene's germline CDR1 is SSHAT and CDR2 FNYEAQ (reference sequence). The CDR3 consists of 13 residues. CDR3 residues: CASSLGVGREQYF. The CDR3 DNA sequence: TGTGCCAGCAGCTTAGGGGTCGGGCGGGAGCAGTACTTC. The full variable domain, with the rest looked up from reference TRBV7-7 and TRBJ2-7, is GAGVSQSPRYKVTKRGQDVTLRCDPISSHATLYWYQQALGQGPEFLTYFNYEAQPDKSGLPSDRFSAERPEGSISTLTIQRTEQRDSAMYRCASSLGVGREQYFGPGTRLTVT.

The J gene is TRBJ2-2, the V gene TRBV19, with 8 bases fitting TRBD2. V trimming: 6 bases; J trimming: 5 bases; junction bases outside the gene matches: 5. Germline-derived CDR1 and CDR2 are LNHDA and SQIVND (reference sequence). CDR3 size: 14 residues. Here the CDR3 DNA reads TGTGCCAGTAGCCTCCGGGGGGGAACCGGGGAGCTGTTTTTT. It codes for CASSLRGGTGELFF.